A selection of T cell receptor beta chains follows, all from one sample in a study of blood T cell repertoires in COVID-19. Method: immunoSEQ multiplex PCR; TCRdb's copy keeps in-frame clones and lacks some. The sample consists of some 270,000 clones, about 85% of them appearing once. The sequencing sample was made of peripheral blood. Receptors originate from a human donor with COVID-19, enrolled during active disease. The donor label of this sample is uncertain. Each CDR3 is given with its conserved first and last residue. The order of the fields is clone size, V gene, J gene, D gene, CDR3 DNA, CDR3 protein. D genes are given only for firm matches. Expanded clones get a size class; other rows say once, few or many, or leave the size out.

-,TRBV28,TRBJ2-5,-,TGTGCCAGCAGTTTCAGGGGCTGGGAGACCCAGTACTTC,CASSFRGWETQYF
-,TRBV2,TRBJ1-4,-,TGTGCCAGCAGACAGGTCTTCAATGAAAAACTGTTTTTT,CASRQVFNEKLFF
-,TRBV30,TRBJ1-1,-,TGTGCCTGGAGTACTATCAGAGTATCTGAAGCTTTCTTT,CAWSTIRVSEAFF
-,TRBV5-4,TRBJ2-7,TRBD1,TGTGCCAGCAGCCAACCAGGGGGCCTCTCCTACGAGCAGTACTTC,CASSQPGGLSYEQYF
-,TRBV19,TRBJ1-1,-,TGTGCCAGTAGTACTCTGGGACAGAACACTGAAGCTTTCTTT,CASSTLGQNTEAFF
-,TRBV7-9,TRBJ1-3,-,TGTGCCAGCAGCTTAGGGGCGTCTGGAAACACCATATATTTT,CASSLGASGNTIYF
-,TRBV2,TRBJ2-1,TRBD2,TGTGCCAGCAGGGGACTAGCGTACAATGAGCAGTTCTTC,CASRGLAYNEQFF
-,TRBV29-1,TRBJ2-1,-,TGCAGCGTTGAAGGCGGTCCTGGTGAGCAGTTCTTC,CSVEGGPGEQFF
-,TRBV18,TRBJ1-2,TRBD1,TGTGCCAGCTCACCCGGACAGGTCGACTATGGCTACACCTTC,CASSPGQVDYGYTF
-,TRBV7-3,TRBJ2-1,-,TGTGCCAGCAGCTTAAAGAGGACTGGGTACAATGAGCAGTTCTTC,CASSLKRTGYNEQFF
-,TRBV19,TRBJ1-1,-,TGTGCCAGTAGTATAGATCGCCAGTCTGAAGCTTTCTTT,CASSIDRQSEAFF
-,TRBV29-1,TRBJ1-1,TRBD1,TGCAGCGCCGGTCGGACAGGGCCGAACACTGAAGCTTTCTTT,CSAGRTGPNTEAFF
-,TRBV12-3/TRBV12-4,TRBJ2-7,TRBD2,TGTGCCAGCAGTTACGGGAGGCGGAACGAGCAGTACTTC,CASSYGRRNEQYF
-,TRBV4-3,TRBJ2-7,TRBD2,TGCGCCAGCAGCCAGAGGGGGACTAGCGCATTCTACGAGCAGTACTTC,CASSQRGTSAFYEQYF
-,TRBV9,TRBJ2-5,TRBD2,TGTGCCAGCGGACCAAGTTGGACTAGCGGGGGAGAGACCCAGTACTTC,CASGPSWTSGGETQYF
-,TRBV2,TRBJ2-1,TRBD2,TGTGCCAGCAGGAGACTAGCGGGTGACTACAATGAGCAGTTCTTC,CASRRLAGDYNEQFF
-,TRBV6-5,TRBJ1-2,-,TGTGCCAGCACCAACAGGGAGAGCTACACCTTC,CASTNRESYTF
-,TRBV25-1,TRBJ2-3,-,TGTGCCAGCAGTGAACAAGTTCCGGGTAGCACAGATACGCAGTATTTT,CASSEQVPGSTDTQYF
-,TRBV29-1,TRBJ2-7,-,TGCAGCGTTGAAGATCCCGGACATCAGTACGAGCAGTACTTC,CSVEDPGHQYEQYF
-,TRBV5-1,TRBJ2-4,-,TGCGCCAGCAGCTTGGAAGACAGCATTCAGTACTTC,CASSLEDSIQYF
-,TRBV4-1,TRBJ1-1,TRBD1,TGCGCCAGCAGCCAGGACAGGGTGGTCACTGAAGCTTTCTTT,CASSQDRVVTEAFF
-,TRBV10-1,TRBJ1-2,-,TGCGCCAGCCCCCGAAACGGACAGCACTATCCCTCGAGGTATGGCTACACCTTC,CASPRNGQHYPSRYGYTF
-,TRBV28,TRBJ1-3,-,TGTGCCAGCAGACCCCCCCCAGGGCCTGGAAACACCATATATTTT,CASRPPPGPGNTIYF
few,TRBV7-3,TRBJ1-1,-,TGTGCCAGCAGCCCTAGGACTCCCCCGCGGGAAGCTTTCTTT,CASSPRTPPREAFF
-,TRBV9,TRBJ1-4,-,TGTGCCAGCAGCGTGGGCAGAACGAATGAAAAACTGTTTTTT,CASSVGRTNEKLFF
-,TRBV9,TRBJ2-5,TRBD2,TGTGCCAGCAGCGTAGGTTCCCAGCGGGAGGCAGAGACCCAGTACTTC,CASSVGSQREAETQYF
-,TRBV2,TRBJ2-2,-,TGTGCCAGCAGTGAAAGGCGGACCGGGGAGCTGTTTTTT,CASSERRTGELFF
-,TRBV19,TRBJ1-1,TRBD1,TGTGCCAGTAGTATGATTCGGACAGGGGGTAACACTGAAGCTTTCTTT,CASSMIRTGGNTEAFF
-,TRBV7-2,TRBJ2-2,TRBD2,TGTGCCAGCAGCTTTACGGGACTAGCAAGAACCGGGGAGCTGTTTTTT,CASSFTGLARTGELFF
-,TRBV10-2,TRBJ1-1,-,TGCGCCAGCAGAGACGCGGTCACTGAAGCTTTCTTT,CASRDAVTEAFF
-,TRBV5-1,TRBJ2-1,-,TGCGCCAGCAGCCTTAGCCTGCAGTCCTACAATGAGCAGTTCTTC,CASSLSLQSYNEQFF
-,TRBV18,TRBJ2-3,-,TGTGCCAGCTCACCACCGAGCAGGGGTAGCACAGATACGCAGTATTTT,CASSPPSRGSTDTQYF
few,TRBV20-1,TRBJ1-2,-,TGCAGTGCTCCTTACTATGGCTACACCTTC,CSAPYYGYTF
-,TRBV5-3,TRBJ1-2,TRBD1,TGTGCCAGAAGCTTGGAGGGACAGGTGAATTATGGCTACACCTTC,CARSLEGQVNYGYTF
-,TRBV28,TRBJ1-1,-,TGTGCCAGCTTACGCGGTCCCAGGAACACTGAAGCTTTCTTT,CASLRGPRNTEAFF
-,TRBV5-1,TRBJ1-3,TRBD1,TGCGCCAGCAGCCTAGAAACAGGGGACGGAAACACCATATATTTT,CASSLETGDGNTIYF
-,TRBV6-1,TRBJ2-1,-,TGTGCCAGCAGTGAAGACCACCTAGCCCGGTCCTCCAATGAGCAGTTCTTC,CASSEDHLARSSNEQFF
few,TRBV28,TRBJ1-5,-,TGTGCCAGCAGGACTTACAGGGTTCAGCCCCAGCATTTT,CASRTYRVQPQHF
-,TRBV19,TRBJ2-1,TRBD2,TGTGCCAGTGGGGCGGGACTAGCGGACAATGAGCAGTTCTTC,CASGAGLADNEQFF
-,TRBV19,TRBJ1-1,TRBD1,TGTGCCAGTAGAACAGGGGGCCGTAACACTGAAGCTTTCTTT,CASRTGGRNTEAFF
-,TRBV28,TRBJ1-4,TRBD1,TGTGCCAGCAGTTTACAGGGGGGCGATGAAAAACTGTTTTTT,CASSLQGGDEKLFF
-,TRBV6-6,TRBJ2-3,TRBD2,TGTGCCAGCAGTCGCGGCCGGGGGCAGAAAAGGGCTAGCGGGGCACTAGATACAGATACGCAGTATTTT,CASSRGRGQKRASGALDTDTQYF
-,TRBV20-1,TRBJ1-1,-,TGCAGTGCTAGACGGAGCACTGAAGCTTTCTTT,CSARRSTEAFF
-,TRBV12-3/TRBV12-4,TRBJ1-5,-,TGTGCCAGCAGTCAGAACAGCAAGCCCCAGCATTTT,CASSQNSKPQHF
-,TRBV11-3,TRBJ2-1,TRBD2,TGTGCCAGCAGCTTTCGAGCGGGAGGATCAAACAATGAGCAGTTCTTC,CASSFRAGGSNNEQFF
-,TRBV15,TRBJ1-2,-,TGTGCCACCAGCAGAGATCCCGCAGGGCGCGGCTACACCTTC,CATSRDPAGRGYTF
-,TRBV19,TRBJ2-1,TRBD2,TGTGCCAGTAGTCCCACTAGCGGAGTGTACAATGAGCAGTTCTTC,CASSPTSGVYNEQFF
few,TRBV28,TRBJ1-4,TRBD1,TGTGCCAGCAGTTCCAACAGGGGTTTCAATGAAAAACTGTTTTTT,CASSSNRGFNEKLFF